The clone carrying this T cell receptor (beta chain) was recorded a few times. Its antigen is not known. Amplified TCR beta CDR3 regions came from RNA transcripts. HTBI primers drove first-round RT-PCR of the TCR CDR3. In TCRdb, the multiplex PCR reads were re-called with MiXCR into one record per CDR3 protein. The data hold 250,000 to 300,000 distinct CDR3 sequences, with 17% observed a single time. Criteria for exclusion of patients were uncontrolled infection, other autoimmune disease, pregnancy or lactation. Cells are PBMCs isolated from around 9.4 ml of fresh blood. The CDR3 length is 14 residues. Trimming took off 5 bases at V and 1 base at J, with 11 bases between the two ends. Germline-derived CDR1 and CDR2 are SGHTA and FQGTGA. This specimen comes from a study of T cells in Graves' hyperthyroidism and ophthalmopathy. On the study more broadly: Peripheral blood was secured at the point of initial diagnosis, before any treatment.

Study findings and constraints: Most clonotypes expanded in thyroid above 0.001 were likewise present in blood.

Sequencing was done on a sample of blood. The receptor's source is an older woman with Graves' ophthalmopathy. The chain recombines TRBV7-3 with TRBJ1-1; D may be TRBD1 (5 bases). CDR3 residues: CASSQGTANTEAFF. The CDR3 DNA is TGTGCCAGCAGCCAAGGGACCGCGAACACTGAAGCTTTCTTT.